This is a list of T cell receptor beta chains from one sample in a study of a mutant IDH1 vaccine in newly diagnosed glioma. Some clones are missing from TCRdb's copy, which holds only in-frame ones; the method was immunoSEQ multiplex PCR. The table has 20,000 to 30,000 clones, 91% seen once. This specimen was PBMCs, taken from a glioma patient treated with radiotherapy, temozolomide or both. All receptors come from a man aged 25-45 years with glioma. Each CDR3 is given with its conserved first and last residue. The D gene is left open where the match is weak. Part of the rows lack a size; the others show once, few, many or a class for expanded clones.

>TRBV4-1|NA|TRBJ1-2|NA
TGCGCCAGCAGCCAAGGCAGTGGGGGGAGGGCCTATGGCTACACCTTC
CASSQGSGGRAYGYTF
>TRBV5-6|NA|TRBJ1-1|once
TGTGCCAGCAGCTCTACAGGGATTGGGACTGAAGCTTTCTTT
CASSSTGIGTEAFF
>TRBV20-1|NA|TRBJ2-7|NA
TGCAGTGCTAGAAAGGAATACGAGCAGTACTTC
CSARKEYEQYF
>TRBV4-2|TRBD1|TRBJ1-1|NA
TGTGCCAGCAACAGGGGGCTGGGCACTGAAGCTTTCTTT
CASNRGLGTEAFF
>TRBV5-1|NA|TRBJ2-7|NA
TGCGCCAGCAGCCTGGACAGTGCCTACGAGCAGTACTTC
CASSLDSAYEQYF
>TRBV27|TRBD1|TRBJ1-1|NA
TGTGCCAGCAGTTTAGGACAGGGGAAGGGTGGGACTGAAGCTTTCTTT
CASSLGQGKGGTEAFF
>TRBV14|NA|TRBJ2-2|NA
TGTGCCAGCAGCCAATCCTGGGTTTCAAGGGCGGCCGGGGAGCTGTTTTTT
CASSQSWVSRAAGELFF
>TRBV6-5|NA|TRBJ2-1|NA
TGTGCCAGCAGTAGGAGCTCCTACAATGAGCAGTTCTTC
CASSRSSYNEQFF
>TRBV30|NA|TRBJ2-6|NA
TGTGCCTGGCAGGACCCCTCATCTGGGGCCAACGTCCTGACTTTC
CAWQDPSSGANVLTF
>TRBV6-4|NA|TRBJ2-6|NA
TGTGCCAGCAGTGATACGGCAGTTTCTTACAACGTCCTGACTTTC
CASSDTAVSYNVLTF
>TRBV7-9|TRBD2|TRBJ2-1|few
TGTGCCAGCAGCTTACTAGCGGGAGGTCCCGGTGAGCAGTTCTTC
CASSLLAGGPGEQFF
>TRBV18|TRBD1|TRBJ2-7|NA
TGTGCCAGCTCTGGACAGGAGGCTAAGTACTTC
CASSGQEAKYF
>TRBV30|NA|TRBJ2-1|NA
TGTGCCGGCGGGCACTTCTCCTACAATGAGCAGTTCTTC
CAGGHFSYNEQFF
>TRBV16|NA|TRBJ1-5|once
TGTGCCAGCAGCCTCAACCCTCCGGGACTTATCAATCAGCCCCAGCATTTT
CASSLNPPGLINQPQHF
>TRBV6-5|TRBD1|TRBJ2-3|NA
TGTGCCAGCAGGTCGACAGGGGGCACAGATACGCAGTATTTT
CASRSTGGTDTQYF
>TRBV27|NA|TRBJ1-1|NA
TGTGCCAGCAGTTTGGAATGGGGTAGGTCCTACACTGAAGCTTTCTTT
CASSLEWGRSYTEAFF
>TRBV25-1|NA|TRBJ1-4|NA
TGTGCCAGCAGTGGGGGGACCTCCTTCCGGTCTAATGAAAAACTGTTTTTT
CASSGGTSFRSNEKLFF
>TRBV5-1|TRBD2|TRBJ2-7|NA
TGCGCCAGCAGCCCGGGACTAGCGGGAGGGGAGGGGGAGCAGTACTTC
CASSPGLAGGEGEQYF
>TRBV2|TRBD2|TRBJ2-3|NA
TGTGCCAGCACCTCGGGACTAGCGGGAGAGGCGGATACGCAGTATTTT
CASTSGLAGEADTQYF
>TRBV5-1|NA|TRBJ1-2|NA
TGCGCCAGCACCGAGACAGGAGCCTATGGCTACACCTTC
CASTETGAYGYTF
>TRBV7-9|NA|TRBJ1-1|NA
TGTGCCAGCAGCTTAGCGCTTGCAGGTACTAACACTGAAGCTTTCTTT
CASSLALAGTNTEAFF
>TRBV6-1|NA|TRBJ2-7|once
TGTGCCAGCAGCCTTCCCGAGCGGCGAACCTACGAGCAGTACTTC
CASSLPERRTYEQYF
>TRBV7-6|TRBD2|TRBJ2-3|NA
TGTGCCAGCAGCCGATGGACTAGCGGGTCTAGCACAGATACGCAGTATTTT
CASSRWTSGSSTDTQYF
>TRBV18|NA|TRBJ2-2|NA
TGTGCCAGCTCACCAAGGGGAGACACCGGGGAGCTGTTTTTT
CASSPRGDTGELFF
>TRBV6-5|NA|TRBJ1-1|NA
TGTGCCAGCAGTACCGACAAATTGACTGAAGCTTTCTTT
CASSTDKLTEAFF
>TRBV5-4|NA|TRBJ2-3|NA
TGTGCCAGCAGCTCGAAGAATAGCGAGGGGGATACGCAGTATTTT
CASSSKNSEGDTQYF
>TRBV7-9|NA|TRBJ2-5|NA
TGTGCCAGCAAGTGGCAGGAACAAGAGACCCAGTACTTC
CASKWQEQETQYF
>TRBV6-6|NA|TRBJ2-7|NA
TGTGCCAGCAGTTTGGGATGGGAGGCACGGGACGAGCAGTACTTC
CASSLGWEARDEQYF
>TRBV7-2|NA|TRBJ2-7|NA
TGTGCCAGCAGCATCCTTGGGGAGTTCTACGAGCAGTACTTC
CASSILGEFYEQYF